This TCR beta chain was captured in a study of naive and memory T cell subsets. An equimolar mix of two oligonucleotides served as the beta constant-region primer for TRBC1 and TRBC2. A 12-nucleotide UMI and the SP2 primer were added to the cDNA 3' end by oligonucleotide ligation. Four rounds of PCR amplified the ligated cDNA using nested alpha and beta constant-region primers plus SP2. TCRdb independently ran MiXCR on the UMI-ligation and nested PCR reads; one entry per CDR3 protein. The profile covers roughly 140,000 distinct CDR3 sequences, with 17% appearing a single time and around 0.14% taken by the ten largest. In regard to this clonotype: The antigen is not known.

The V and J ends lost 4 bases and 9 bases respectively, with 11 bases between them. From germline, CDR1 is SGHRS and CDR2 YFSETQ. The CDR3 is 12 amino acids. Broader study findings: Possibly reflecting memory cells re-expressing CD45RA, a few larger clonotypes occurred in naive repertoires, especially CD8.

The sequenced material came from naive CD4+ T cells from blood. This receptor was taken from a human donor in good health. The rearrangement joins TRBV5-1 to TRBJ2-1; D unclear. CDR3 in amino acids: CASSALAGEQFF. CDR3 in DNA: TGCGCCAGCAGCGCCCTCGCCGGTGAGCAGTTCTTC.